One T cell receptor (beta chain) is described in this entry. The entry originates in a study of blood T cell repertoires in COVID-19. In the study overall: Sites in the United States, Italy and Spain provided acute and convalescent COVID-19 samples. Sources were T cells, B-cell-depleted T cells, or PBMCs; the material itself was cDNA or gDNA.

CDR3 length equals 15 residues. Germline CDR1 SSHAT, CDR2 FNYEAQ (reference sequence). The ends lost 3 bases at V and 5 bases at J; junction bases unmatched: 7. Methods used by the authors: The assay estimated nucleated cells by amplifying reference gene primers. TCRdb's copy holds only in-frame clones and misses some; the assay was immunoSEQ multiplex PCR. The V and J calls and clone size come from that table; D and trimming were worked out from the DNA. The repertoire holds 200,000 or so clones, with approximately 88% as singletons. Sequencing was carried out using peripheral blood. The genes are TRBV7-7 and TRBJ2-5; 9 bases are a match to TRBD1. The source is a man in his sixties who had recovered from COVID-19. CDR3 residues: CASSFVDRGGETQYF. Here the CDR3 DNA reads TGTGCCAGCAGCTTCGTTGACAGGGGGGGGGAGACCCAGTACTTC.